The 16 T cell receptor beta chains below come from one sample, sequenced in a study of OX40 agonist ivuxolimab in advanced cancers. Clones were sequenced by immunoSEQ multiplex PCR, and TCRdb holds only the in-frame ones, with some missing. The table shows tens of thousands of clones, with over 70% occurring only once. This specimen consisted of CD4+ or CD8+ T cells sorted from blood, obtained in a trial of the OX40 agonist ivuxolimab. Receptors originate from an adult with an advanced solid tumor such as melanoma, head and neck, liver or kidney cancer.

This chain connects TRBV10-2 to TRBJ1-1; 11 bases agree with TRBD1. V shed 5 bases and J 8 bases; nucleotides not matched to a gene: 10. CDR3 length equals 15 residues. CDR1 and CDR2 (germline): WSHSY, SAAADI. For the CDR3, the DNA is TGCGCCAGCAGTACCGGACAGGGGGCGTCGATCGAAGCTTTCTTT. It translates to CASSTGQGASIEAFF.

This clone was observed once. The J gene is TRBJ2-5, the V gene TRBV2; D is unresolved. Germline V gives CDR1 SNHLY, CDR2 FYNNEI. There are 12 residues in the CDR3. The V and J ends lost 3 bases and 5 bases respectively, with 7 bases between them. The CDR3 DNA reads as TGTGCCAGCAGTGAGAATGGGGAGACCCAGTACTTC. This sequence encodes CASSENGETQYF.

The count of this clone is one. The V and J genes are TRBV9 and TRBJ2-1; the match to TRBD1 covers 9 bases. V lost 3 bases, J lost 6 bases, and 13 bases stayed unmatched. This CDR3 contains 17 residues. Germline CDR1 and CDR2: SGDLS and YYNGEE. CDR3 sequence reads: CASSAYPPGQGINEQFF. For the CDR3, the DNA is TGTGCCAGCAGCGCGTATCCTCCGGGACAGGGAATCAATGAGCAGTTCTTC.

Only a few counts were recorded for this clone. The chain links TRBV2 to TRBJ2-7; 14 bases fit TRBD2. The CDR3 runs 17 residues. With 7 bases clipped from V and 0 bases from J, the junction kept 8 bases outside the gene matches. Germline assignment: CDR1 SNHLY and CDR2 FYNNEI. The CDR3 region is CASIMGLAGAHSYEQYF. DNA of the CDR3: TGTGCCAGCATTATGGGACTAGCGGGAGCCCACTCCTACGAGCAGTACTTC.

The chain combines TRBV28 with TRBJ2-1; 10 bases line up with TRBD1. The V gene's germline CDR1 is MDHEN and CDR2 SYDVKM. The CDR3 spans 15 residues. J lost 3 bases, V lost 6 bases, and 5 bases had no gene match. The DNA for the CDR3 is TGTGCCAGCAGCCCCGGGACAGGGGTCTACAATGAGCAGTTCTTC. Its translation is CASSPGTGVYNEQFF.

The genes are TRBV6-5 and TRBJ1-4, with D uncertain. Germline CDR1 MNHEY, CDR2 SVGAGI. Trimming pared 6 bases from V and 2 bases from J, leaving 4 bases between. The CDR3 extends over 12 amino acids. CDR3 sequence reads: CASRGTNEKLFF. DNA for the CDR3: TGTGCCAGCAGGGGGACTAATGAAAAACTGTTTTTT.

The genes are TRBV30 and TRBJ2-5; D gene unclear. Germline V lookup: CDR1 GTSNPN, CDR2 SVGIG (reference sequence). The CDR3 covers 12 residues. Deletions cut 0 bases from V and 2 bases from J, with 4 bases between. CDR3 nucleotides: TGTGCCTGGAGTGTAGGTCAAGAGACCCAGTACTTC. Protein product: CAWSVGQETQYF.

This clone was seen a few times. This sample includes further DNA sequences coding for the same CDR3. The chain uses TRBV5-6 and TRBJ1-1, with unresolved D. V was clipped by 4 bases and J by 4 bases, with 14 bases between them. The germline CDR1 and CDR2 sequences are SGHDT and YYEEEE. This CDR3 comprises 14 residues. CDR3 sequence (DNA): TGTGCCAGCAGCCTCCGGGTGGGCGGCACTGAAGCTTTCTTT. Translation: CASSLRVGGTEAFF.

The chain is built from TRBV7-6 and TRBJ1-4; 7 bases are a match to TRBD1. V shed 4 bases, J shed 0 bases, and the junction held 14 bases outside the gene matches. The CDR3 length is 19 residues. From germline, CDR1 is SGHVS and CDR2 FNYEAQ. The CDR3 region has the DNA TGTGCCAGCAGCTCGCACAGGGGACGGCTTTCCTCAACTAATGAAAAACTGTTTTTT. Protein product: CASSSHRGRLSSTNEKLFF.

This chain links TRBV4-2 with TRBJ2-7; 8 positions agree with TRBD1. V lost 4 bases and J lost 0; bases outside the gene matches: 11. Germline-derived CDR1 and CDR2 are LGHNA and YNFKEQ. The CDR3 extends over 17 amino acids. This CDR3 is CASSRGVPDRDSYEQYF. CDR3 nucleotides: TGTGCCAGCAGCCGCGGTGTCCCGGACAGGGACTCCTACGAGCAGTACTTC.

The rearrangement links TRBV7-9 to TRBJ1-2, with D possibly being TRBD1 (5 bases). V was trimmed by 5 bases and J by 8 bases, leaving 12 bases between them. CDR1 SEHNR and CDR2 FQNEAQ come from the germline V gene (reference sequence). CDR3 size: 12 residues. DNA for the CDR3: TGTGCCAGCAGCCGAGTCAGGGCCGGCTACACCTTC. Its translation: CASSRVRAGYTF.

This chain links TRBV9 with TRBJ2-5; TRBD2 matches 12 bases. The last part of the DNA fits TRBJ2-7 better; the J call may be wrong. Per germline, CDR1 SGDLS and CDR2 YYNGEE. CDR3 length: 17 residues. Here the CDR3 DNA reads TGTGCCAGCAGCGCCAACCCCAGACTAGCGGGAGTATACGAGCAGTACTTC. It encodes CASSANPRLAGVYEQYF.

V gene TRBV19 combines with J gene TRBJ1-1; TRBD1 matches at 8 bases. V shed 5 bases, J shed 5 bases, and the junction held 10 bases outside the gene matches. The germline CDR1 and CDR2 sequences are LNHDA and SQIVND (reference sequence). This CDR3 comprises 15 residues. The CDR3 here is CASSSRTGQGTEAFF. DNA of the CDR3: TGTGCCAGTAGTTCCCGGACAGGGCAGGGGACTGAAGCTTTCTTT.

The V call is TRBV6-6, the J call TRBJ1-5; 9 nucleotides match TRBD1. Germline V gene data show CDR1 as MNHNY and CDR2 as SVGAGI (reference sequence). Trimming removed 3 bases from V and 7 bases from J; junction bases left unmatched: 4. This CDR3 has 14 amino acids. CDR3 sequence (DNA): TGTGCCAGCAGTTATACAGGGGGCGGGCAGCCCCAGCATTTT. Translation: CASSYTGGGQPQHF.

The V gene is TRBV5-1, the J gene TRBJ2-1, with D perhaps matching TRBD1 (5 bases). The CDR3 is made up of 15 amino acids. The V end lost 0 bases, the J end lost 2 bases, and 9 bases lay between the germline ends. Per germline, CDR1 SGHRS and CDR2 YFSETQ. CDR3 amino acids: CASSLVQGAYNEQFF. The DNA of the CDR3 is TGCGCCAGCAGCTTGGTTCAGGGTGCCTACAATGAGCAGTTCTTC.

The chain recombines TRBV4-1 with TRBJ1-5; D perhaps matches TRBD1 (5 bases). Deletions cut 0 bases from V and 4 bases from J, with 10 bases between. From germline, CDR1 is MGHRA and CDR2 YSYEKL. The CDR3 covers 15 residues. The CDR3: CASSQEGVMNQPQHF. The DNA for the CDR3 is TGCGCCAGCAGCCAAGAGGGGGTAATGAATCAGCCCCAGCATTTT.